Reported below is one T cell receptor (beta chain). Clones were read by immunoSEQ multiplex PCR, and TCRdb kept only the in-frame ones, dropping some. The top ten clones hold roughly a sixth of a sample with about 74,000 clones, 75% to 85% of them seen once. This record comes from a study of blood T cell repertoires in COVID-19. The specimen sequenced was peripheral blood. This receptor was obtained from a human donor in a cohort sampled during active COVID-19.

CDR3 amino acids: CASSPTGQGSYEQYF. CDR3 nucleotides: TGTGCCAGTAGTCCCACGGGACAGGGTTCCTACGAGCAGTACTTC. The chain uses TRBV19 and TRBJ2-7; 9 bases fit TRBD1. The germline V gene encodes CDR1 LNHDA and CDR2 SQIVND (reference sequence). The CDR3 extends over 15 amino acids. V was pared by 5 bases and J by 1 base, with 6 bases of the junction left unmatched.